Listed here are 29 T cell receptor beta chains from one sample, sequenced in a study of blood T cell repertoires in COVID-19. Sequenced by immunoSEQ multiplex PCR; TCRdb stores in-frame clones only, minus some. The sample holds more than 400,000 clones, approximately 83% seen once. Sequencing input: peripheral blood. The receptors originated from a human donor in a cohort sampled during active COVID-19.

The chain employs TRBV28 and TRBJ2-7; 8 nucleotides align to TRBD1. This CDR3 contains 15 residues. Looked up from germline, CDR1 is MDHEN and CDR2 is SYDVKM. J was trimmed by 3 bases and V by 8 bases; bases with no gene match: 12. The chain's CDR3 is CASLGQGRLGYEQYF. DNA of the CDR3: TGTGCCAGCCTCGGACAGGGCAGACTAGGCTACGAGCAGTACTTC.

This chain joins TRBV2 and TRBJ1-1; perhaps TRBD1 as D (5 bases). V lost 1 base, J lost 0 bases, and 12 bases lay in between. CDR3 length: 16 residues. Germline V gene data show CDR1 as SNHLY and CDR2 as FYNNEI. CDR3 region: CASSEGMTVMNTEAFF. In DNA form, the CDR3 reads TGTGCCAGCAGTGAAGGGATGACAGTCATGAACACTGAAGCTTTCTTT.

This chain joins TRBV5-1 and TRBJ2-5, with 8 positions matching TRBD2. V was clipped by 2 bases and J by 1 base; unmatched bases: 7. The CDR3 runs 16 residues. Per the germline V gene, CDR1 is SGHRS and CDR2 is YFSETQ. CDR3 bases: TGCGCCAGCAGCTTCCAAGGACTAGCCCCCCAAGAGACCCAGTACTTC. The encoded protein is CASSFQGLAPQETQYF.

The rearrangement joins TRBV5-1 to TRBJ2-5, with D possibly matching TRBD2 (6 bases). The V gene lost 4 bases and the J gene lost 5 bases, with 21 bases spanning the gap. The CDR3 length is 16 residues. Germline V lookup: CDR1 SGHRS, CDR2 YFSETQ. The CDR3 region has the DNA TGCGCCAGCAGCCTCCCTGGTGGAGGGTATATGGAGACCCAGTACTTC. This encodes CASSLPGGGYMETQYF.

This rearrangement joins TRBV7-2 to TRBJ1-3; 7 nucleotides line up with TRBD1. The V segment lost 6 bases and the J segment 9 bases; nucleotides outside the gene matches: 14. This CDR3 has 15 amino acids. Germline values: CDR1 SGHTA, CDR2 FQGNSA. The CDR3 here is CASRPSGTASRTIYF. The DNA of the CDR3 is TGTGCCAGCAGGCCTTCCGGGACAGCGTCTCGCACCATATATTTT.

This rearrangement joins TRBV7-9 to TRBJ2-1; D is unclear. The germline V and J ends were trimmed by 5 bases and 3 bases, with 17 bases remaining between them. CDR3 length: 16 amino acids. Germline assignment: CDR1 SEHNR and CDR2 FQNEAQ (reference sequence). CDR3 nucleotides: TGTGCCAGCAGCAAACTAAGGCCCCAGAACTACAATGAGCAGTTCTTC. Its translation: CASSKLRPQNYNEQFF.

The V and J genes are TRBV29-1 and TRBJ2-5; 7 bases line up with TRBD2. From germline, CDR1 is SQVTM and CDR2 ANQGSEA. The J segment lost 2 bases and the V segment lost 5 bases, leaving 5 bases of the junction unmatched. The CDR3 extends over 13 amino acids. CDR3 DNA sequence: TGCAGCGTTTTTCCTAGCGGTCAAGAGACCCAGTACTTC. Its translation: CSVFPSGQETQYF.

J is TRBJ1-4 and V is TRBV7-9, with D unresolved. V shed 5 bases and J shed 5 bases, with 6 bases lying between them. CDR3 size: 12 residues. In germline, CDR1 is SEHNR, CDR2 FQNEAQ (reference sequence). CDR3 residues: CASSPQNEKLFF. The DNA for the CDR3 is TGTGCCAGCAGCCCCCAGAATGAAAAACTGTTTTTT.

The chain employs TRBV19 and TRBJ1-1, with unresolved D. This CDR3 contains 13 residues. The germline V gene has CDR1 LNHDA and CDR2 SQIVND (reference sequence). Trimming stripped 6 bases from V and 5 bases from J, with 13 bases between. CDR3: CASRALRWTEAFF. The CDR3 coding sequence is TGTGCCAGTAGGGCGTTGAGGTGGACTGAAGCTTTCTTT.

The CDR3 loop is CASSSLQGAYGNTIYF. In DNA, the CDR3 is TGTGCCAGCAGCTCGTTACAGGGGGCATATGGAAACACCATATATTTT. The V and J genes are TRBV9 and TRBJ1-3; TRBD1 matches at 9 bases. There are 16 residues in the CDR3. With V trimmed by 4 bases and J by 3 bases, 8 bases remained unmatched. Germline V gene data show CDR1 as SGDLS and CDR2 as YYNGEE. The full variable domain, in which reference TRBV9 and TRBJ1-3 provide the parts outside the CDR3, is DSGVTQTPKHLITATGQRVTLRCSPRSGDLSVYWYQQSLDQGLQFLIQYYNGEERAKGNILERFSAQQFPDLHSELNLSSLELGDSALYFCASSSLQGAYGNTIYFGEGSWLTVV.

This chain links TRBV28 with TRBJ2-6, with D possibly matching TRBD1 (6 bases). CDR3 length: 15 residues. Germline V gives CDR1 MDHEN, CDR2 SYDVKM. V was cut by 8 bases and J by 4 bases, with 15 bases left in between. CDR3 loop: CASGPGVSGANVLTF. Here the CDR3 DNA reads TGTGCCAGCGGCCCAGGGGTTTCCGGGGCCAACGTCCTGACTTTC.

The chain employs TRBV7-2 and TRBJ1-3, with D uncertain. The CDR3 runs to 16 residues. Between the trimmed V and J ends, which lost 5 bases and 0 bases, there was a span of 14 bases. Germline V gene lookup returns CDR1 SGHTA and CDR2 FQGNSA. The CDR3 nucleotides read TGTGCCAGCAGCCGCACTAGGCCAAGCTCTGGAAACACCATATATTTT. This sequence encodes CASSRTRPSSGNTIYF.

CDR3 sequence: CASTPSPQEVETQYF. Written as DNA, the CDR3 is TGTGCCAGCACCCCGAGTCCTCAGGAGGTGGAGACCCAGTACTTC. This chain connects TRBV2 to TRBJ2-5, with D maybe TRBD2 (5 bases). V lost 7 bases to trimming and J lost 5 bases, with 20 bases between them. This CDR3 contains 15 residues. Germline V gene data show CDR1 as SNHLY and CDR2 as FYNNEI.

In this sample, this clone turned up once. The chain uses TRBV5-1 and TRBJ2-7; 7 bases match TRBD1. Germline V gene sequence: CDR1 SGHRS, CDR2 YFSETQ. CDR3 length: 14 amino acids. J was trimmed by 0 bases and V by 3 bases; bases with no gene match: 3. CDR3 sequence: CASSSTGDSYEQYF. The CDR3 nucleotides are TGCGCCAGCAGCTCTACAGGGGACTCCTACGAGCAGTACTTC.

To note about this clone: An end of the junction does not agree with germline; a read error may underlie this. The V and J genes are TRBV7-7 and TRBJ2-7; 12 bases fit TRBD2. The CDR3 consists of 16 residues. The V gene's germline CDR1 is SSHAT and CDR2 FNYEAQ (reference sequence). The CDR3 region has the DNA TGTGCTAGCAGCCCCTTTCCTAGCGGGAGGGCCTACGAGCAGTACTTC. Its protein is CASSPFPSGRAYEQYF.

This rearrangement joins TRBV7-9 to TRBJ2-1; D is possibly TRBD1 (6 bases). There are 16 residues in the CDR3. Trimming left V 5 bases short and J 4 bases short, with 18 bases between. Germline CDR1 SEHNR, CDR2 FQNEAQ (reference sequence). The CDR3 bases are TGTGCCAGCAGCAAACAGGGATCGGCTTCGTACAATGAGCAGTTCTTC. Its protein is CASSKQGSASYNEQFF. Full variable domain (missing parts from reference TRBV7-9 and TRBJ2-1): DTGVSQNPRHKITKRGQNVTFRCDPISEHNRLYWYRQTLGQGPEFLTYFQNEAQLEKSRLLSDRFSAERPKGSFSTLEIQRTEQGDSAMYLCASSKQGSASYNEQFFGPGTRLTVL.

The J gene is TRBJ2-1, the V gene TRBV9, with D perhaps TRBD1 (6 bases). Per the germline V gene, CDR1 is SGDLS and CDR2 is YYNGEE. V was clipped by 1 base and J by 2 bases, with 10 bases between them. This CDR3 has 15 amino acids. The CDR3, as DNA: TGTGCCAGCAGCGTATTAGGGGGAGCCTACAATGAGCAGTTCTTC. As protein: CASSVLGGAYNEQFF.

This clone was seen a few times. Other nucleotide sequences from this sample produce the same CDR3. V and J are TRBV5-4 and TRBJ2-6; unclear D gene. The CDR3 sequence is 14 residues long. The ends were cut back, 2 bases at V and 1 base at J, with 4 bases in the middle. Germline values: CDR1 SGHNT, CDR2 YYREEE (reference sequence). DNA for the CDR3: TGTGCCAGCAGCTTTAGATCTGGGGCCAACGTCCTGACTTTC. It codes for CASSFRSGANVLTF.

V is TRBV7-9 and J is TRBJ1-1, with 9 bases matching TRBD1. Germline lookup yields CDR1 SEHNR and CDR2 FQNEAQ (reference sequence). There are 15 residues in the CDR3. Trimming cost V 5 bases and J 1 base; bases outside gene matches: 5. CDR3 coding DNA: TGTGCCAGCAGCCAAGGGACAGGGAAGAACACTGAAGCTTTCTTT. It codes for CASSQGTGKNTEAFF.

V and J are TRBV15 and TRBJ2-1, with 11 bases lining up with TRBD2. This CDR3 has 19 residues. The junction had 15 bases not matched to a gene; V was cut back by 0 bases and J by 8 bases. The germline gives CDR1 LNHNV, CDR2 YYDKDF (reference sequence). The CDR3 coding sequence is TGTGCCACCAGCAGAGATTTAAGGGCTAGCGGGAGGTCTTTCGATGAGCAGTTCTTC. Protein product: CATSRDLRASGRSFDEQFF. Full variable domain (outside the CDR3, taken from reference TRBV15 and TRBJ2-1): DAMVIQNPRYQVTQFGKPVTLSCSQTLNHNVMYWYQQKSSQAPKLLFHYYDKDFNNEADTPDNFQSRRPNTSFCFLDIRSPGLGDTAMYLCATSRDLRASGRSFDEQFFGPGTRLTVL.

The chain links TRBV19 to TRBJ2-3; D is undetermined. The CDR3 length is 14 residues. Germline values: CDR1 LNHDA, CDR2 SQIVND (reference sequence). The V gene lost 5 bases and the J gene lost 0 bases, with 9 bases spanning the gap. CDR3 nucleotide sequence: TGTGCCAGTAGTTTGGGCAGGAGCACAGATACGCAGTATTTT. Its translation is CASSLGRSTDTQYF.

The V gene is TRBV24-1, the J gene TRBJ1-3, with a weak D call TRBD1 (5 bases). The CDR3 loop spans 16 amino acids. V lost 6 bases, J lost 0 bases, and 14 bases lay in between. Germline loops: CDR1 KGHDR, CDR2 SFDVKD. CDR3 nucleotides: TGTGCCACCAGTCAAAGGGGTAGCCACTCTGGAAACACCATATATTTT. Encoded protein: CATSQRGSHSGNTIYF.

As DNA, the CDR3 is TGTGCCAGTAGTGGAACAGGGGGCTGGAACACTGAAGCTTTCTTT. This gives the protein CASSGTGGWNTEAFF. V is TRBV19 and J is TRBJ1-1; TRBD1 aligns across 9 bases. This CDR3 is 15 amino acids long. Germline V lookup: CDR1 LNHDA, CDR2 SQIVND (reference sequence). The junction had 5 bases not matched to a gene; V was cut back by 5 bases and J by 1 base. The complete variable domain, with remaining parts taken from reference TRBV19 and TRBJ1-1, reads DGGITQSPKYLFRKEGQNVTLSCEQNLNHDAMYWYRQDPGQGLRLIYYSQIVNDFQKGDIAEGYSVSREKKESFPLTVTSAQKNPTAFYLCASSGTGGWNTEAFFGQGTRLTVV.

The V gene is TRBV19, the J gene TRBJ2-2; TRBD2 agrees at 10 bases. V dropped 5 bases and J dropped 2; count of bases not matched to a gene: 8. The CDR3 is 17 amino acids. From germline, CDR1 is LNHDA and CDR2 SQIVND (reference sequence). CDR3 protein: CASSPSSGGLNTGELFF. The CDR3 DNA follows: TGTGCCAGTAGTCCCTCTAGCGGGGGCCTTAACACCGGGGAGCTGTTTTTT.

The chain is built from TRBV6-5 and TRBJ2-4; 9 bases line up with TRBD2. The CDR3 length is 15 residues. J gave up 4 bases and V 4 bases, and 5 bases lay outside the gene matches. Germline V gene lookup returns CDR1 MNHEY and CDR2 SVGAGI. The CDR3 reads CASSSLAGAKNIQYF. CDR3 nucleotide sequence: TGTGCCAGCAGTTCATTAGCGGGAGCAAAAAACATTCAGTACTTC.

This clone was counted only a few times. The chain employs TRBV5-1 and TRBJ1-6; 8 nucleotides match TRBD1. In germline, CDR1 is SGHRS, CDR2 YFSETQ. This CDR3 comprises 14 residues. Trimming cost V 5 bases and J 7 bases; bases outside gene matches: 5. The CDR3 sequence is CASSVQGDNSPLHF. In DNA form, the CDR3 reads TGCGCCAGCAGTGTACAGGGGGACAATTCACCCCTCCACTTT.

The chain has TRBV4-3 and TRBJ1-5; D perhaps matches TRBD1 (6 bases). From germline, CDR1 is LGHNA and CDR2 YSLEER. The CDR3 contains 16 residues. V was trimmed by 0 bases and J by 6 bases, leaving 15 bases between them. CDR3 DNA sequence: TGCGCCAGCAGCCAAGATGGGAACATCAGGGGTCAGCCCCAGCATTTT. Translation gives CASSQDGNIRGQPQHF.

The chain links TRBV5-1 to TRBJ2-7, with D perhaps TRBD2 (6 bases). The CDR3 is 13 residues long. V was trimmed by 2 bases and J by 4 bases, leaving 10 bases between them. CDR1 is SGHRS, CDR2 YFSETQ, per germline. The CDR3 DNA reads TGCGCCAGCAGCTTTTCGGGGGAGTACGAGCAGTACTTC. Translation: CASSFSGEYEQYF.

V and J are TRBV30 and TRBJ1-1; tentatively, D is TRBD1 (5 bases). CDR1 is GTSNPN and CDR2 is SVGIG in the germline V gene (reference sequence). Trimming shortened V by 3 bases and J by 7 bases, and 9 bases separated the two germline ends. CDR3 length: 11 amino acids. Written as DNA, the CDR3 is TGTGCCTGGAGGGGGACTGTTGAAGCTTTCTTT. It is translated as CAWRGTVEAFF.